This TCR beta chain was retrieved from a study of blood T cell repertoires in COVID-19. Study overall: Spain, Italy and the United States supplied samples that represented acute and convalescent COVID-19.

Germline V gene lookup returns CDR1 SGHTA and CDR2 FQGTGA. The CDR3 runs to 15 residues. V gave up 5 bases and J gave up 5 bases; unmatched junction bases: 5. Sequencing used immunoSEQ multiplex PCR; TCRdb keeps in-frame clones, though not all of them. The table lists 95,000 to 100,000 clones, over 75% of them singletons. The J gene is TRBJ2-1, the V gene TRBV7-3; 11 bases fit TRBD2. The sequencing sample was made of peripheral blood. The clonotype originates from a woman in her 30s with acute or convalescent COVID-19. Here the CDR3 DNA reads TGTGCCAGCAGCCCCGAACTAGCGGGGGACAATGAGCAGTTCTTC. As protein: CASSPELAGDNEQFF.